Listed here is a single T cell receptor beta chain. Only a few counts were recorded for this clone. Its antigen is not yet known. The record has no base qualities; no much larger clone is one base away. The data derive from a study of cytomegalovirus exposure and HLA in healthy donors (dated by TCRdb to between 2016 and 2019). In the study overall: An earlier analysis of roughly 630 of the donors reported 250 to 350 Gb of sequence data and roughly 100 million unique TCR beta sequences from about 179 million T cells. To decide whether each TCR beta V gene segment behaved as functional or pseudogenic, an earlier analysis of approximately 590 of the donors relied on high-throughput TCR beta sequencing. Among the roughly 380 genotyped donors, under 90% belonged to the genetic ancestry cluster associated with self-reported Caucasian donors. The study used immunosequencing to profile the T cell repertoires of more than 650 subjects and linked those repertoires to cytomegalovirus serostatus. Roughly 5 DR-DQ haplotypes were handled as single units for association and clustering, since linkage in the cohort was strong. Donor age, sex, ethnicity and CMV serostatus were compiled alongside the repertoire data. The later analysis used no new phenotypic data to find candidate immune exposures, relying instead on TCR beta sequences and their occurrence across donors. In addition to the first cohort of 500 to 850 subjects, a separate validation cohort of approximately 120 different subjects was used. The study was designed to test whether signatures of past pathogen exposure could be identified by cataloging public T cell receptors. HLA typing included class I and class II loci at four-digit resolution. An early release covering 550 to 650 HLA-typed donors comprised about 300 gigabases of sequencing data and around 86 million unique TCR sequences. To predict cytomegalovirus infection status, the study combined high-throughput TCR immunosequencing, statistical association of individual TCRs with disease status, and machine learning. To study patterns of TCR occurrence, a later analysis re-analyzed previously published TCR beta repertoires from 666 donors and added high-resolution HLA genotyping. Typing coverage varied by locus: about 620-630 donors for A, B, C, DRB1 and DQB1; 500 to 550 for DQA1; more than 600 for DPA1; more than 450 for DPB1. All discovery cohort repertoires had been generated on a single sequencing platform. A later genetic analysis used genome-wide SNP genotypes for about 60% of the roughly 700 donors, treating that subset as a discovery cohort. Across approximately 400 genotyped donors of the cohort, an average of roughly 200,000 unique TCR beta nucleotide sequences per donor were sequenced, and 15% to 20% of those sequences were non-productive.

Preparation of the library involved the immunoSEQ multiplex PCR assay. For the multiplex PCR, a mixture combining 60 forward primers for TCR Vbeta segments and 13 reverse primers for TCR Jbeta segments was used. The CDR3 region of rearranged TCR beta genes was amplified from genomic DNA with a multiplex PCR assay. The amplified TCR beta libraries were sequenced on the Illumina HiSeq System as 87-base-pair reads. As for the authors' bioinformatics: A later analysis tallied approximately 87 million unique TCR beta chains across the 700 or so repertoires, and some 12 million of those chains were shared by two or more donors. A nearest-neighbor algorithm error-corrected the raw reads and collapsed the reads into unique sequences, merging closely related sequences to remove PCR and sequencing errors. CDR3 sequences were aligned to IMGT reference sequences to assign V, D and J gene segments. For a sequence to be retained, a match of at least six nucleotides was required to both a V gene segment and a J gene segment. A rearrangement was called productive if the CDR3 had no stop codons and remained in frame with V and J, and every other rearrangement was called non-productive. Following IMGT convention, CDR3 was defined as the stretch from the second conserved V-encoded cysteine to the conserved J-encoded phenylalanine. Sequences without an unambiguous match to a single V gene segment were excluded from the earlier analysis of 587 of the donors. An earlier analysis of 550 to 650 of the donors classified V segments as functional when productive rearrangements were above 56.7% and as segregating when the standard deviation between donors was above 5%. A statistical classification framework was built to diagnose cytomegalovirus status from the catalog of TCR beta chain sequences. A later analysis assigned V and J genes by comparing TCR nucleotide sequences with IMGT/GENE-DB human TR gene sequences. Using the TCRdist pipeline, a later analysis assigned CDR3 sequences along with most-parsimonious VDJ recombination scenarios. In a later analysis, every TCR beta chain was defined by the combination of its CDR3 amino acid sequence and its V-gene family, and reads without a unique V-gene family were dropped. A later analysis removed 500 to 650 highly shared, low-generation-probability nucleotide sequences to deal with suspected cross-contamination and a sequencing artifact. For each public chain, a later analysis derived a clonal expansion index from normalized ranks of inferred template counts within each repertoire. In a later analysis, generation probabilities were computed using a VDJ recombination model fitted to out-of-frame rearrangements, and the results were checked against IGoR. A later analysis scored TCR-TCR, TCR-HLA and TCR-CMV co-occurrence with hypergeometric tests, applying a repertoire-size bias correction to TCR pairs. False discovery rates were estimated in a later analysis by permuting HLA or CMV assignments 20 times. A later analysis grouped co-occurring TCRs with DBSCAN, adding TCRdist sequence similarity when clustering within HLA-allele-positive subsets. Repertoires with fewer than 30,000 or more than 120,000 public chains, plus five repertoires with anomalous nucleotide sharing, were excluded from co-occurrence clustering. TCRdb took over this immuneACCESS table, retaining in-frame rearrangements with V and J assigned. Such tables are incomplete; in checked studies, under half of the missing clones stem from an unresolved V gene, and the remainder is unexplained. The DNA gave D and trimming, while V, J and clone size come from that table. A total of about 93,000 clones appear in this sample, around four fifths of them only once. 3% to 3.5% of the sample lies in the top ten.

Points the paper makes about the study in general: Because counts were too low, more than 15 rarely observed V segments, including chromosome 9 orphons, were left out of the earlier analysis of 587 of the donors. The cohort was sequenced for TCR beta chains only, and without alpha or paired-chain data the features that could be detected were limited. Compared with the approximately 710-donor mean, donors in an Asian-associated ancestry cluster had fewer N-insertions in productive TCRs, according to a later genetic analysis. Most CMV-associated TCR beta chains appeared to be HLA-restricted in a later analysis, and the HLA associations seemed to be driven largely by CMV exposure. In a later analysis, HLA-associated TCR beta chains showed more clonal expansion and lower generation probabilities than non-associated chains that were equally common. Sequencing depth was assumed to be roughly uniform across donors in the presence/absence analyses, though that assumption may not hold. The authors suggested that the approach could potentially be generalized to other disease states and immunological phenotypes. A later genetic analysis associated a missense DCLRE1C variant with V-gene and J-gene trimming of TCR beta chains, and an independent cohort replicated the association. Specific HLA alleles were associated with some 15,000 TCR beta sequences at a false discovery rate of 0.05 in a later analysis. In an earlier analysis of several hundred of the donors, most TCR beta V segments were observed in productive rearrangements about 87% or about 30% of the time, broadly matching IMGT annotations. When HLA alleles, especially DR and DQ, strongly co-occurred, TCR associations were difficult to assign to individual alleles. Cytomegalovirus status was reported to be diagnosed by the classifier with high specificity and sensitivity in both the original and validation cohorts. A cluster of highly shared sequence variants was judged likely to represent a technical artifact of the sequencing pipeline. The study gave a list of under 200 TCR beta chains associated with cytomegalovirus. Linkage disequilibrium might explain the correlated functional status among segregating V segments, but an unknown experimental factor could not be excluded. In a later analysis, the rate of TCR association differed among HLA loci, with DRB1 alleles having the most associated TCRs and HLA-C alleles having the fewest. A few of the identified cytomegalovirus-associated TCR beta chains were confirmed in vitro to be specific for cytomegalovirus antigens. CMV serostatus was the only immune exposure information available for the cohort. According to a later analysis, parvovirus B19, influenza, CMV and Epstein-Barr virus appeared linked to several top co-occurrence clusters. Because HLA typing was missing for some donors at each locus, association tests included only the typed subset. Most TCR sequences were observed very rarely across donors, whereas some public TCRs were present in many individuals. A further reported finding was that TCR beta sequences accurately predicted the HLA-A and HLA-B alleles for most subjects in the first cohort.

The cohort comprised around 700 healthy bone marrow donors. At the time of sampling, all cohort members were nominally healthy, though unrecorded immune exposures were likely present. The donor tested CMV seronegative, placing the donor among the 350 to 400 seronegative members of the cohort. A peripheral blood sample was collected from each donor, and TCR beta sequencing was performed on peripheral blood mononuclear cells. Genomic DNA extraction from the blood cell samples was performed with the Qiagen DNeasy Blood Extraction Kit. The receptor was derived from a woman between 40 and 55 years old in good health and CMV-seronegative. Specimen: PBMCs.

The CDR3 has the sequence CASSLGRDFYNEQFF. The nucleotides read TGCGCCAGCAGCTTGGGGCGGGACTTCTACAATGAGCAGTTCTTC. Recombination connected TRBV5-1 to TRBJ2-1; the D region possibly corresponds to TRBD2 (6 bases align). V is clipped by 0 bases and J by 3 bases, and the sequence between their germline boundaries is 10 bases long. From its cysteine to its phenylalanine, the CDR3 spans 15 amino acids. The only DNA kept is the CDR3, 45 bases in frame from the first base. The germline V gene supplies CDR1 SGHRS and CDR2 YFSETQ.